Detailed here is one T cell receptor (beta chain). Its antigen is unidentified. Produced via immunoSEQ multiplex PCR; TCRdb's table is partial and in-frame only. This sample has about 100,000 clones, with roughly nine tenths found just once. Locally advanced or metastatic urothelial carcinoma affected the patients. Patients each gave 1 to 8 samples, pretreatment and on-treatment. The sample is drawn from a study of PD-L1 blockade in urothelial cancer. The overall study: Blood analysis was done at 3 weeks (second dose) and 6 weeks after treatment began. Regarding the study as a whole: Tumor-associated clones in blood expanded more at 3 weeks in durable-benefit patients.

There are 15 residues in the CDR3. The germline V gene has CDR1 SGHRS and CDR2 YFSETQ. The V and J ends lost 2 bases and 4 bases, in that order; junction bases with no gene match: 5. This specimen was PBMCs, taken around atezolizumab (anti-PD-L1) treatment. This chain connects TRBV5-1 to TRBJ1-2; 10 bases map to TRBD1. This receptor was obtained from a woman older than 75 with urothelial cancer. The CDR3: CASSLQTGGAYGYTF. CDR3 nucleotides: TGCGCCAGCAGCTTACAGACAGGGGGCGCCTATGGCTACACCTTC.